These 27 T cell receptor beta chains share one sample of origin, sequenced in a study of T cell responses to AZD1222 COVID-19 vaccine. Sequenced by immunoSEQ multiplex PCR; TCRdb stores in-frame clones only, minus some. The profile shows 80,000 to 95,000 clones, 85% to 90% of them singletons. This material consisted of peripheral blood, taken on day 0 of MenACWY control vaccination. The receptors were sampled from an adult in good health.

The chain is built from TRBV7-6 and TRBJ2-1; TRBD1 is a possible D gene (6 bases). Germline V gene lookup returns CDR1 SGHVS and CDR2 FNYEAQ. The V end was cut by 5 bases, the J end by 10 bases, with 9 bases between. The CDR3 consists of 11 residues. The chain's CDR3 is CASSPGEEQFF. For the CDR3, the DNA is TGTGCCAGCAGCCCAGGGGAGGAGCAGTTCTTC.

The DNA for the CDR3 is TGTGCCAGCAGTCGGCGGGACTTAGGCTACGACGAGCAGTACTTC. Protein: CASSRRDLGYDEQYF. This sequence joins TRBV6-2 or TRBV6-3 and TRBJ2-7; D is possibly TRBD2 (6 bases). The V gene lost 5 bases and the J gene lost 5 bases, with 19 bases spanning the gap. CDR1 is MNHEY, CDR2 SVGEGT, per germline. CDR3 size: 15 residues.

V usage is TRBV6-5 and J usage is TRBJ1-2; a weak D match, TRBD1 (6 bases). The V end lost 5 bases, the J end lost 2 bases, and 12 bases lay between the germline ends. This CDR3 comprises 14 residues. CDR1 and CDR2 (germline): MNHEY, SVGAGI. CDR3 DNA sequence: TGTGCCAGCAGTCTTTGGGGGGCGAACTATGGCTACACCTTC. Its translation is CASSLWGANYGYTF.

The chain uses TRBV7-2 and TRBJ1-1; D uncertain. This CDR3 has 14 residues. The ends were cut back, 2 bases at V and 0 bases at J, with 7 bases in the middle. CDR1 is SGHTA, CDR2 FQGNSA, per germline. The CDR3 DNA is TGTGCCAGCAGCTTATCAGCCATGAACACTGAAGCTTTCTTT. It yields the protein CASSLSAMNTEAFF.

The chain is built from TRBV11-2 and TRBJ2-1, with a tentative D call TRBD2 (5 bases). V lost 1 base, J lost 9 bases, and 10 bases lay in between. The CDR3 extends over 13 amino acids. From germline, CDR1 is SGHAT and CDR2 FQNNGV. The DNA of the CDR3 is TGTGCCAGCAGCTTAGTAGTAGGGAGTGAGCAGTTCTTC. This translates into CASSLVVGSEQFF.

V is TRBV19 and J is TRBJ2-6; D may be TRBD1 (6 bases). Trimming left V 6 bases short and J 1 base short, with 10 bases between. The CDR3 runs to 15 residues. The germline V gene encodes CDR1 LNHDA and CDR2 SQIVND (reference sequence). As DNA, the CDR3 is TGTGCCAGTAGCCCGACAGGTTCTGGGGCCAACGTCCTGACTTTC. Encoded protein: CASSPTGSGANVLTF.

This chain joins TRBV6-2 or TRBV6-3 and TRBJ2-7; 10 nucleotides agree with TRBD2. In germline, CDR1 is MNHEY, CDR2 SVGEGT. The CDR3 is 16 residues long. Trimming at V came to 0 bases and at J to 3 bases, leaving 5 bases not matched to a gene. The chain's CDR3 is CASSYSISGGIYEQYF. The DNA for the CDR3 is TGTGCCAGCAGTTACTCGATTAGCGGGGGGATCTACGAGCAGTACTTC.

This chain joins TRBV27 and TRBJ1-1; D gene uncertain. The length of the CDR3 is 15 residues. Trimming removed 3 bases from V and 5 bases from J, with 16 bases in between. CDR1 is MNHEY, CDR2 SMNVEV, per germline (reference sequence). The CDR3 DNA sequence: TGTGCCAGCAGTTTTACCAGTATCGCGGGGACTGAAGCTTTCTTT. It specifies CASSFTSIAGTEAFF.

This sequence joins TRBV14 and TRBJ1-4; D gene uncertain. CDR1 and CDR2 (germline): SGHDN, FVKESK. The CDR3 runs to 13 residues. Trimming took 0 bases from V and 13 from J, leaving 12 bases between them. As DNA, the CDR3 is TGTGCCAGCAGCCAAGATTTCGGCATGAGACTGTTTTTT. Translated, it gives CASSQDFGMRLFF.

This clone was picked up one time. The J gene is TRBJ2-2, the V gene TRBV7-3; D not certain. The germline CDR1 and CDR2 sequences are SGHTA and FQGTGA. Deletions cut 2 bases from V and 6 bases from J, with 7 bases between. This CDR3 is built from 13 residues. The CDR3 sequence is CASSLGPAGELFF. The DNA of the CDR3 is TGTGCCAGCAGCTTAGGTCCGGCCGGGGAGCTGTTTTTT.

The chain recombines TRBV7-3 with TRBJ1-5; D is unresolved. The germline V and J ends were trimmed by 3 bases and 4 bases, with 22 bases remaining between them. Per germline, CDR1 SGHTA and CDR2 FQGTGA. This CDR3 is 18 amino acids long. CDR3 region: CASSFRLEGGPLNQPQHF. CDR3 DNA sequence: TGTGCCAGCAGCTTCCGTCTCGAGGGAGGACCCCTTAATCAGCCCCAGCATTTT.

The chain joins TRBV18 to TRBJ1-1, with D uncertain. Germline CDR1 and CDR2: KGHSH and LQKENI. The CDR3 is 14 amino acids. Trimming removed 0 bases from V and 3 bases from J, with 8 bases in between. In DNA, the CDR3 is TGTGCCAGCTCACCACCGGCGGGGTACACTGAAGCTTTCTTT. Its protein product is CASSPPAGYTEAFF. Based on the CDR3 plus reference TRBV18 and TRBJ1-1, the full variable domain is NAGVMQNPRHLVRRRGQEARLRCSPMKGHSHVYWYRQLPEEGLKFMVYLQKENIIDESGMPKERFSAEFPKEGPSILRIQQVVRGDSAAYFCASSPPAGYTEAFFGQGTRLTVV.

This rearrangement joins TRBV7-9 to TRBJ1-4; 11 bases agree with TRBD1. Germline V gene data show CDR1 as SEHNR and CDR2 as FQNEAQ (reference sequence). The V and J ends lost 6 bases and 7 bases, in that order; junction bases with no gene match: 10. The CDR3 is made up of 16 amino acids. The CDR3 region is CASSYSGQGVREKLFF. CDR3 DNA: TGTGCCAGCAGTTATTCGGGACAGGGGGTCCGTGAAAAACTGTTTTTT.

The gene calls are TRBV28 and TRBJ1-1, with TRBD1 identical over 9 bases. Germline V gene sequence: CDR1 MDHEN, CDR2 SYDVKM. V lost 6 bases and J lost 3; bases outside the gene matches: 5. The length of the CDR3 is 14 residues. CDR3 DNA sequence: TGTGCCAGCAGAGGACAGGGGACCCACACTGAAGCTTTCTTT. It encodes CASRGQGTHTEAFF.

This chain joins TRBV27 and TRBJ2-4, with TRBD1 matching 7 bases. The trim removed 6 bases at V and 3 bases at J, leaving 11 bases unmatched. The CDR3 runs to 16 residues. Germline CDR1 MNHEY, CDR2 SMNVEV (reference sequence). DNA for the CDR3: TGTGCCAGCAGACCGCTGGGACAGATCCACAAAAACATTCAGTACTTC. Translating it yields CASRPLGQIHKNIQYF.

The rearrangement links TRBV5-1 to TRBJ1-2; D is undetermined. The CDR3 consists of 16 residues. Germline CDR1 SGHRS, CDR2 YFSETQ. The V end was cut by 4 bases, the J end by 2 bases, with 18 bases between. The CDR3 sequence is CASSPSALAANYGYTF. The CDR3 DNA follows: TGCGCCAGCAGCCCCTCTGCCCTAGCCGCGAACTATGGCTACACCTTC.

The chain joins TRBV5-1 to TRBJ2-5; D uncertain. The CDR3 loop spans 15 amino acids. V was trimmed by 0 bases and J by 3 bases, leaving 12 bases between them. Germline V lookup: CDR1 SGHRS, CDR2 YFSETQ. This chain's CDR3 is CASSLVFRQKETQYF. DNA of the CDR3: TGCGCCAGCAGCTTGGTTTTTAGACAAAAAGAGACCCAGTACTTC.

The genes are TRBV24-1 and TRBJ2-2; D gene uncertain. The germline V and J ends were trimmed by 3 bases and 6 bases, with 13 bases remaining between them. The CDR3 spans 15 residues. CDR1 is KGHDR, CDR2 SFDVKD, per germline. The CDR3 loop reads CATSDPNLGSGELFF. CDR3 coding DNA: TGTGCCACCAGTGATCCGAACCTAGGCTCCGGGGAGCTGTTTTTT.

The chain couples TRBV7-9 to TRBJ1-4, with D tentatively TRBD1 (5 bases). Germline V CDR1 and CDR2: SEHNR, FQNEAQ (reference sequence). Trimming cost V 10 bases and J 8 bases, with 20 bases left between them. The CDR3 contains 14 residues. Written as DNA, the CDR3 is TGTGCCACCACCGGGACCAATACGAGGGAAAAACTGTTTTTT. It yields the protein CATTGTNTREKLFF.

The V gene is TRBV7-9, the J gene TRBJ2-1; TRBD2 aligns across 8 bases. Trimming cost V 5 bases and J 7 bases; bases outside gene matches: 22. The CDR3 has 19 amino acids. The germline V gene encodes CDR1 SEHNR and CDR2 FQNEAQ (reference sequence). CDR3 amino acids: CASSRLNPSSGGHQNEQFF. The CDR3 DNA reads as TGTGCCAGCAGCCGCTTAAACCCGAGCAGCGGGGGCCACCAAAATGAGCAGTTCTTC.

Notes on this clone: The sample holds other DNA sequences that translate to the same CDR3. As DNA, the CDR3 is TGCAGTGCTAGGCAGGGGGACGAGCAGTACTTC. It encodes CSARQGDEQYF. This rearrangement joins TRBV20-1 to TRBJ2-7; TRBD1 matches at 7 bases. The CDR3 has 11 amino acids. In germline, CDR1 is DFQATT, CDR2 SNEGSKA (reference sequence). With V trimmed by 3 bases and J by 5 bases, 1 base remained unmatched.

The chain combines TRBV28 with TRBJ2-1; 9 nucleotides line up with TRBD1. Germline V gene lookup returns CDR1 MDHEN and CDR2 SYDVKM. With V trimmed by 6 bases and J by 3 bases, 9 bases remained unmatched. The CDR3 spans 16 residues. The CDR3 DNA follows: TGTGCCAGCAGAACTCGGACAGGGGATATCTACAATGAGCAGTTCTTC. Residues: CASRTRTGDIYNEQFF.

V gene TRBV4-1 combines with J gene TRBJ2-7; 8 nucleotides align to TRBD2. The CDR3 is made up of 13 amino acids. Trimming took 4 bases from V and 3 from J; bases not matched to a gene: 2. CDR1 is MGHRA, CDR2 YSYEKL, per germline. CDR3 protein: CASSLAGGYEQYF. In nucleotides, the CDR3 is TGCGCCAGCAGCCTCGCGGGGGGCTACGAGCAGTACTTC.

V and J are TRBV21-1 and TRBJ1-5; the listed D gene, TRBD1, was not tested against the DNA. TRBV21-1 counts as a pseudogene. The CDR3 covers 16 residues. CDR3 sequence: CASSSRDRPSNQPQHF. In nucleotides, the CDR3 is TGTGCCAGCAGCAGCAGGGACAGGCCCAGCAATCAGCCCCAGCATTTT.

V and J are TRBV6-5 and TRBJ1-1; tentative D call: TRBD1 (6 bases). Trimming cost V 9 bases and J 1 base, with 12 bases left between them. The germline V gene has CDR1 MNHEY and CDR2 SVGAGI. The CDR3 is 13 residues long. CDR3 sequence reads: CASPGHKNTEAFF. Written as DNA, the CDR3 is TGTGCCAGTCCGGGACACAAGAACACTGAAGCTTTCTTT.

The rearrangement links TRBV4-1 to TRBJ1-1, with TRBD1 matching 12 bases. CDR1 MGHRA and CDR2 YSYEKL come from the germline V gene. The CDR3 has 14 residues. After removal of 3 bases from V and 7 bases from J, the junction contained 3 bases not matched to a gene. The CDR3 loop is CASSQGQGAIEAFF. The DNA of the CDR3 is TGCGCCAGCAGCCAGGGACAGGGGGCGATTGAAGCTTTCTTT.

The chain is built from TRBV9 and TRBJ2-2; no firm D call. The CDR3 contains 16 residues. Trimming removed 3 bases at V and 0 bases at J, with 12 bases between. The germline gives CDR1 SGDLS, CDR2 YYNGEE. The CDR3 is CASSATRNANTGELFF. CDR3 nucleotides: TGTGCCAGCAGCGCAACACGAAACGCGAACACCGGGGAGCTGTTTTTT.